The 10 T cell receptor beta chains given below trace back to one sample, sequenced in a study of blood T cell repertoires in COVID-19. Only in-frame clones appear in the TCRdb table, and some are missing; sequencing was by immunoSEQ multiplex PCR. The table records fewer than 150,000 clones, approximately 88% of them present only once. Specimen: peripheral blood. The source is a human donor in a cohort sampled during active COVID-19.

CDR3 loop: CASSQDRAGTGEQFF. For the CDR3, the DNA is TGTGCCAGCAGTCAGGACAGGGCCGGGACGGGTGAGCAGTTCTTC. The J gene is TRBJ2-1, the V gene TRBV6-4; the match to TRBD1 covers 8 bases. Germline CDR1 reads MRHNA; CDR2 reads SNTAGT. V was clipped by 5 bases and J by 9 bases; unmatched bases: 12. The CDR3 covers 15 residues.

The chain has TRBV3-1 (or the pseudogene TRBV3-2) and TRBJ1-2; TRBD1 matches 7 bases. This CDR3 spans 14 amino acids. The junction had 7 bases not matched to a gene; V was cut back by 5 bases and J by 4 bases. CDR1 and CDR2 from the germline V gene are LGHDT and YNNKEL (reference sequence). CDR3: CASSFRQGTYGYTF. DNA for the CDR3: TGTGCCAGCAGCTTTCGACAGGGTACCTATGGCTACACCTTC.

The rearrangement links TRBV10-3 to TRBJ1-5; 8 bases agree with TRBD1. This CDR3 spans 14 amino acids. The V and J ends lost 4 bases and 6 bases, in that order; junction bases with no gene match: 5. Germline V gene lookup returns CDR1 ENHRY and CDR2 SYGVKD. CDR3 bases: TGTGCCATCAGTGGAGACAGGGGTGGTCAGCCCCAGCATTTT. The encoded protein is CAISGDRGGQPQHF.

V and J are TRBV9 and TRBJ1-4, with D perhaps TRBD1 (6 bases). The V gene lost 2 bases and the J gene lost 2 bases, with 13 bases spanning the gap. The CDR3 contains 16 residues. Germline assignment: CDR1 SGDLS and CDR2 YYNGEE. CDR3 amino acids: CASSVAGEGTNEKLFF. The CDR3 DNA is TGTGCCAGCAGCGTGGCAGGGGAGGGGACTAATGAAAAACTGTTTTTT. Full variable domain (remainder filled in from reference TRBV9 and TRBJ1-4): DSGVTQTPKHLITATGQRVTLRCSPRSGDLSVYWYQQSLDQGLQFLIQYYNGEERAKGNILERFSAQQFPDLHSELNLSSLELGDSALYFCASSVAGEGTNEKLFFGSGTQLSVL.

This rearrangement joins TRBV4-2 to TRBJ2-3; 7 positions match TRBD1. The germline CDR1 and CDR2 sequences are LGHNA and YNFKEQ. The CDR3 is 16 amino acids. Unmatched junction bases numbered 5, after V lost 0 bases and J lost 2 bases. The CDR3 here is CASSQDWGQYTDTQYF. The CDR3 nucleotides are TGTGCCAGCAGCCAAGATTGGGGACAGTACACAGATACGCAGTATTTT.

This rearrangement joins TRBV3-1 (or the pseudogene TRBV3-2) to TRBJ2-3; TRBD2 is a possible D gene (6 bases). Trimming shortened V by 6 bases and J by 8 bases, and 12 bases separated the two germline ends. CDR3 length equals 12 residues. Germline CDR1 LGHDT, CDR2 YNNKEL (reference sequence). Here the CDR3 reads CASRPSGGTQYF. The CDR3, as DNA: TGTGCCAGCAGACCCTCCGGGGGTACGCAGTATTTT.

The chain has TRBV19 and TRBJ2-1; a possible D gene is TRBD1 (5 bases). The CDR3 has 14 amino acids. With 4 bases removed from V and 4 bases from J, the gap between germline ends came to 11 bases. The germline V gene encodes CDR1 LNHDA and CDR2 SQIVND (reference sequence). The CDR3 nucleotides read TGTGCCAGTAGTAAGGGGCCCGGTTACAATGAGCAGTTCTTC. Translating gives CASSKGPGYNEQFF.

There are many counts of this clone. The chain employs TRBV6-4 and TRBJ1-1; tentatively, D is TRBD1 (6 bases). The CDR3 is 18 amino acids. V lost 2 bases to trimming and J lost 1 base, with 20 bases between them. Germline loops: CDR1 MRHNA, CDR2 SNTAGT. CDR3 sequence reads: CASSDPPTGTRQNTEAFF. DNA for the CDR3: TGTGCCAGCAGTGACCCACCAACCGGGACACGCCAGAACACTGAAGCTTTCTTT.

V and J are TRBV7-9 and TRBJ2-5; 9 positions match TRBD2. The CDR3 loop spans 19 amino acids. With V trimmed by 5 bases and J by 4 bases, 20 bases remained unmatched. The germline V gene has CDR1 SEHNR and CDR2 FQNEAQ (reference sequence). The chain's CDR3 is CASSPLDPGGGARGETQYF. In nucleotides, the CDR3 is TGTGCCAGCAGCCCACTGGATCCTGGCGGGGGGGCCCGAGGAGAGACCCAGTACTTC.

This chain joins TRBV9 and TRBJ1-5; perhaps TRBD1 as D (5 bases). CDR1 is SGDLS and CDR2 is YYNGEE in the germline V gene. The CDR3 consists of 14 residues. V lost 4 bases and J lost 3, with 11 bases in between. DNA for the CDR3: TGTGCCAGCAGCCCCGGGGGGGACAATCAGCCCCAGCATTTT. Amino acid sequence: CASSPGGDNQPQHF.